One and the same sample provided the 25 T cell receptor beta chains below, sequenced in a study of identical twins. TCRdb reprocessed the 5' RACE reads via MiXCR and lists one record per CDR3 protein. The table records some 570,000 distinct CDR3 sequences, under 25% of them present only once. Separately, the same data were catalogued under a study of yellow fever vaccine responses in identical twins.

Sequencing input: CD4+ T cells sorted from blood. These receptors were obtained from a woman under 30 in good health.

This clonotype turned up a few times. The chain joins TRBV27 to TRBJ1-1; D unclear. Germline V CDR1 and CDR2: MNHEY, SMNVEV (reference sequence). Trimming took off 4 bases at V and 5 bases at J, with 11 bases between the two ends. The CDR3 extends over 13 amino acids. In DNA, the CDR3 is TGTGCCAGCAGTTCCGAATGGGGAACTGAAGCTTTCTTT. Translation gives CASSSEWGTEAFF.

The chain couples TRBV5-4 to TRBJ2-1; a weak D match, TRBD2 (5 bases). Germline CDR1 and CDR2: SGHNT and YYREEE (reference sequence). Trimming took 0 bases from V and 2 from J, leaving 12 bases between them. This CDR3 is built from 16 residues. The CDR3 nucleotides are TGTGCCAGCAGCTTGGCCCCTCCGACTACCTACAATGAGCAGTTCTTC. Its protein product is CASSLAPPTTYNEQFF.

The gene calls are TRBV28 and TRBJ2-5, with 10 bases matching TRBD2. V lost 6 bases to trimming and J lost 5 bases; unmatched junction nucleotides: 6. CDR1 and CDR2 (germline): MDHEN, SYDVKM. The CDR3 has 14 amino acids. The CDR3, as DNA: TGTGCCAGCAGCAGCGGGAGGGGGTATGAGACCCAGTACTTC. Protein product: CASSSGRGYETQYF.

The chain is built from TRBV12-3 or TRBV12-4 and TRBJ1-1; possibly TRBD1 for D (6 bases). The CDR3 totals 12 residues. Trimming left V 5 bases short and J 10 bases short, with 14 bases between. Written as DNA, the CDR3 is TGTGCCAGCAGTCTAGGGGCAGGGGCAGCTTTCTTT. As protein: CASSLGAGAAFF.

The chain joins TRBV11-2 to TRBJ1-6, with 9 bases fitting TRBD1. The CDR3 has 19 residues. The germline V gene has CDR1 SGHAT and CDR2 FQNNGV. The trim removed 7 bases at V and 0 bases at J, leaving 13 bases unmatched. As DNA, the CDR3 is TGTGCCAGCAAATCCTACGGGACAGGGATTGACTCCTATAATTCACCCCTCCACTTT. Its translation: CASKSYGTGIDSYNSPLHF. Full variable domain (missing parts from reference TRBV11-2 and TRBJ1-6): EAGVAQSPRYKIIEKRQSVAFWCNPISGHATLYWYQQILGQGPKLLIQFQNNGVVDDSQLPKDRFSAERLKGVDSTLKIQPAKLEDSAVYLCASKSYGTGIDSYNSPLHFGNGTRLTVT.

This clonotype has a count of ten or more. The chain recombines TRBV12-3 or TRBV12-4 with TRBJ2-1, with D possibly called TRBD1 or TRBD2 (6 bases each). CDR3 length equals 13 residues. With 4 bases removed from V and 10 bases from J, the gap between germline ends came to 14 bases. CDR3 sequence (DNA): TGTGCCAGCAGTTGGCGGGACACCCTGGAGCAGTTCTTC. Its translation: CASSWRDTLEQFF.

V is TRBV28 and J is TRBJ2-1; D gene uncertain. Germline loops: CDR1 MDHEN, CDR2 SYDVKM. This CDR3 comprises 10 residues. The V and J ends lost 8 bases and 5 bases respectively, with 4 bases between them. The DNA for the CDR3 is TGTGCCAGCTTTAACAATGAGCAGTTCTTC. This translates into CASFNNEQFF.

This clonotype occurred a few times. CDR3 in amino acids: CASTDPGSEETQYF. In DNA form, the CDR3 reads TGCGCCAGCACCGACCCGGGGAGCGAAGAGACCCAGTACTTC. The V gene is TRBV5-1, the J gene TRBJ2-5; weak D call: TRBD2 (5 bases). The CDR3 has 14 residues. V lost 6 bases to trimming and J lost 3 bases, with 15 bases between them. The germline V gene encodes CDR1 SGHRS and CDR2 YFSETQ.

The chain carries TRBV6-1 and TRBJ2-3; TRBD2 matches at 16 bases. This CDR3 comprises 18 residues. Trimming removed 5 bases from V and 3 bases from J; junction bases left unmatched: 8. Germline V gene data show CDR1 as MNHNS and CDR2 as SASEGT. This CDR3 reads CASSLTGLAGGPTDTQYF. CDR3 coding DNA: TGTGCCAGCAGTCTAACGGGACTAGCGGGGGGGCCAACAGATACGCAGTATTTT.

In DNA form, the CDR3 reads TGTGCCAGCAGTGGGCCCGGGACAGACTCCTACAATGAGCAGTTCTTC. Amino acid sequence: CASSGPGTDSYNEQFF. V gene TRBV25-1 combines with J gene TRBJ2-1, with 7 bases identical to TRBD1. J gave up 0 bases and V 4 bases, and 6 bases lay outside the gene matches. Looked up from germline, CDR1 is MGHDK and CDR2 is SYGVNS. This CDR3 has 16 amino acids.

The chain is built from TRBV9 and TRBJ2-5; D is possibly TRBD1 (6 bases). There are 15 residues in the CDR3. CDR1 is SGDLS and CDR2 is YYNGEE in the germline V gene. The germline V and J ends were trimmed by 3 bases and 4 bases, with 16 bases remaining between them. As DNA, the CDR3 is TGTGCCAGCAGCGCAGAGCCCAGGGGATCAGAGACCCAGTACTTC. Translated: CASSAEPRGSETQYF.

This chain joins TRBV24-1 and TRBJ2-7, with D unclear. Trimming took 8 bases from V and 2 from J, leaving 9 bases between them. This CDR3 has 12 residues. Per the germline V gene, CDR1 is KGHDR and CDR2 is SFDVKD. CDR3 sequence reads: CATMGRTYEQYF. CDR3 DNA sequence: TGTGCCACCATGGGCCGCACCTACGAGCAGTACTTC.

This clonotype occurred a few times. The V gene is TRBV15, the J gene TRBJ1-1; D might be TRBD1 (6 bases). This CDR3 is 13 amino acids long. The ends were cut back, 8 bases at V and 1 base at J, with 11 bases in the middle. Germline V gene sequence: CDR1 LNHNV, CDR2 YYDKDF (reference sequence). CDR3 DNA: TGTGCCACCTCTGAGGGGGGGAACACTGAAGCTTTCTTT. Translated, it gives CATSEGGNTEAFF.

The chain joins TRBV18 to TRBJ2-1; D call uncertain. The germline gives CDR1 KGHSH, CDR2 LQKENI. The CDR3 contains 12 residues. Trimming removed 3 bases at V and 8 bases at J, with 8 bases between. The CDR3 loop reads CASSPRADEQFF. The DNA of the CDR3 is TGTGCCAGCTCACCTCGCGCTGATGAGCAGTTCTTC.

The rearrangement uses TRBV3-1 and TRBJ1-1; D not certain. V gave up 1 base and J gave up 1 base, with 7 bases separating them. Germline loops: CDR1 LGHDT, CDR2 YNNKEL (reference sequence). The CDR3 contains 14 residues. The CDR3 DNA sequence: TGTGCCAGCAGCCAAGGTTTAAGGAACACTGAAGCTTTCTTT. Its protein product is CASSQGLRNTEAFF.

The genes are TRBV5-1 and TRBJ2-2; tentative D call: TRBD1 (6 bases). In germline, CDR1 is SGHRS, CDR2 YFSETQ. V dropped 0 bases and J dropped 5 bases, with 8 bases sitting between them. The length of the CDR3 is 14 residues. CDR3 DNA: TGCGCCAGCAGCTTGGACAGGGAAACCGGGGAGCTGTTTTTT. It translates to CASSLDRETGELFF.

The gene calls are TRBV3-1 and TRBJ1-1, with a weak D call TRBD1 (5 bases). Between the trimmed V and J ends, which lost 0 bases and 3 bases, there was a span of 8 bases. Per germline, CDR1 LGHDT and CDR2 YNNKEL (reference sequence). CDR3 length equals 14 residues. The CDR3 protein is CASSQENRYTEAFF. The CDR3 DNA reads as TGTGCCAGCAGCCAAGAGAACAGGTACACTGAAGCTTTCTTT.

The CDR3 sequence: CASSRSGPGEQFF. CDR3 coding DNA: TGTGCCAGCAGCAGGAGTGGACCGGGGGAGCAGTTCTTC. The chain links TRBV9 to TRBJ2-1; possible D gene TRBD2, 5 bases. The CDR3 is 13 residues long. Trimming stripped 4 bases from V and 10 bases from J, with 15 bases between. The germline V gene has CDR1 SGDLS and CDR2 YYNGEE.

This chain joins TRBV4-1 and TRBJ2-1; D not certain. The CDR3 spans 14 residues. Trimming removed 2 bases from V and 7 bases from J, with 12 bases in between. Germline lookup yields CDR1 MGHRA and CDR2 YSYEKL. For the CDR3, the DNA is TGCGCCAGCAGCCAAAATGTCGGGTGGAATGAGCAGTTCTTC. This translates into CASSQNVGWNEQFF.

This clonotype appeared many times. This chain links TRBV5-1 with TRBJ2-2, with TRBD1 as a possible D gene (6 bases). The V and J ends lost 2 bases and 6 bases respectively, with 11 bases between them. This CDR3 has 14 residues. Germline CDR1 SGHRS, CDR2 YFSETQ. In DNA, the CDR3 is TGCGCCAGCAGCTTCTCTGGACAGTCCGGGGAGCTGTTTTTT. It translates to CASSFSGQSGELFF.

The V and J genes are TRBV18 and TRBJ2-7; 8 bases map to TRBD1. The CDR3 runs 16 residues. With 1 base clipped from V and 4 bases from J, the junction kept 9 bases outside the gene matches. The V gene's germline CDR1 is KGHSH and CDR2 LQKENI. The CDR3: CASSPRGGQGPYEQYF. CDR3 sequence (DNA): TGTGCCAGCTCACCACGGGGAGGACAGGGACCTTACGAGCAGTACTTC.

This clonotype was observed a handful of times. CDR3 DNA: TGTGCCAGCAGCCCCTACCGGGACAGGGACAACTATGGCTACACCTTC. Translating it yields CASSPYRDRDNYGYTF. The chain is built from TRBV3-1 and TRBJ1-2, with 9 bases aligning to TRBD1. Germline CDR1 is LGHDT and CDR2 is YNNKEL (reference sequence). V was pared by 4 bases and J by 2 bases, with 8 bases of the junction left unmatched. The CDR3 loop spans 16 amino acids.

This clonotype was seen a handful of times. The chain combines TRBV15 with TRBJ2-3; maybe TRBD2 (6 bases). The germline gives CDR1 LNHNV, CDR2 YYDKDF (reference sequence). The CDR3 has 15 amino acids. V was pared by 8 bases and J by 2 bases, with 17 bases between. The CDR3 bases are TGTGCCACCGGGACTTTTCAAAAAACCACAGATACGCAGTATTTT. Its translation is CATGTFQKTTDTQYF. Looking up the rest from reference TRBV15 and TRBJ2-3 gives the full variable domain: DAMVIQNPRYQVTQFGKPVTLSCSQTLNHNVMYWYQQKSSQAPKLLFHYYDKDFNNEADTPDNFQSRRPNTSFCFLDIRSPGLGDTAMYLCATGTFQKTTDTQYFGPGTRLTVL.

This chain links TRBV5-1 with TRBJ2-7, with 10 nucleotides matching TRBD2. The germline V gene encodes CDR1 SGHRS and CDR2 YFSETQ. The CDR3 runs 16 residues. The junction had 3 bases not matched to a gene; V was cut back by 0 bases and J by 0 bases. The CDR3 here is CASSLGWTSGSYEQYF. In DNA form, the CDR3 reads TGCGCCAGCAGCTTGGGTTGGACTAGCGGCTCCTACGAGCAGTACTTC. Full variable domain (outside the CDR3, taken from reference TRBV5-1 and TRBJ2-7): KAGVTQTPRYLIKTRGQQVTLSCSPISGHRSVSWYQQTPGQGLQFLFEYFSETQRNKGNFPGRFSGRQFSNSRSEMNVSTLELGDSALYLCASSLGWTSGSYEQYFGPGTRLTVT.

The chain joins TRBV6-1 to TRBJ1-5, with a weak D call TRBD1 (5 bases). Germline V gene lookup returns CDR1 MNHNS and CDR2 SASEGT. V gave up 6 bases and J gave up 5 bases, with 14 bases separating them. The CDR3 length is 14 residues. DNA for the CDR3: TGTGCCAGCAGGGCCAGGGTAGAGGATCAGCCCCAGCATTTT. Its protein product is CASRARVEDQPQHF.